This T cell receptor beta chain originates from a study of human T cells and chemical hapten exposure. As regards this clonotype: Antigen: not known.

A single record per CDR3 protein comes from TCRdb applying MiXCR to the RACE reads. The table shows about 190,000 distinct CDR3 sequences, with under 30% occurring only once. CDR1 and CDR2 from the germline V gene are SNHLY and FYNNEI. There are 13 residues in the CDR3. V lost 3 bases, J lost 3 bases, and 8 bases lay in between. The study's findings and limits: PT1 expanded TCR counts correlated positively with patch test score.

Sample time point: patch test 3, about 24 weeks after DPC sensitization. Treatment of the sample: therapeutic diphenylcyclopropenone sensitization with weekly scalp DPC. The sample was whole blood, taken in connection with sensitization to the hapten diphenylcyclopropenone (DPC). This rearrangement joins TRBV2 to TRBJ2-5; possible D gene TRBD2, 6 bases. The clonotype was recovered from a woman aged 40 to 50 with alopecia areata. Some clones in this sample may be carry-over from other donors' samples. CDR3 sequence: CASSEGGEETQYF. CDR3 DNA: TGTGCCAGCAGTGAGGGGGGAGAAGAGACCCAGTACTTC.